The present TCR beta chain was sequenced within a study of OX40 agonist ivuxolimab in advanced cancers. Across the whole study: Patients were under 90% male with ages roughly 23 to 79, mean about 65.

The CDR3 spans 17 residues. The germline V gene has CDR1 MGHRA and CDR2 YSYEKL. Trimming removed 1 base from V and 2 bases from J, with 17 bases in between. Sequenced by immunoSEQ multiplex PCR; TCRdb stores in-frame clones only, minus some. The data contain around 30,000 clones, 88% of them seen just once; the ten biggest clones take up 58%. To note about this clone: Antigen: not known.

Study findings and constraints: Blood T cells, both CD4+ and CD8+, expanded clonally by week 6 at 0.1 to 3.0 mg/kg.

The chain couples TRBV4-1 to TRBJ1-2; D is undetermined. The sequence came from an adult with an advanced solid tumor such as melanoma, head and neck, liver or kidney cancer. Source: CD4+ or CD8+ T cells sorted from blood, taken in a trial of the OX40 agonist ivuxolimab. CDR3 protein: CASSQGFGRSLNYGYTF. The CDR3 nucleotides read TGCGCCAGCAGCCAAGGTTTCGGTCGGAGCTTGAACTATGGCTACACCTTC.